The 27 T cell receptor beta chains in this list originate from one sample, sequenced in a study of OX40 agonist ivuxolimab in advanced cancers. TCRdb's copy holds only in-frame clones and misses some; the assay was immunoSEQ multiplex PCR. The table has approximately 7,000 clones, 76% seen once. Sequencing was performed on CD4+ or CD8+ T cells sorted from blood, taken in a trial of the OX40 agonist ivuxolimab. Receptors were obtained from an adult with an advanced solid tumor such as melanoma, head and neck, liver or kidney cancer.

This sequence joins TRBV19 and TRBJ1-5; no reliable D call. Germline V CDR1 and CDR2: LNHDA, SQIVND (reference sequence). The CDR3 has 13 residues. V was pared by 5 bases and J by 6 bases, with 11 bases between. The DNA of the CDR3 is TGTGCCAGTAGTCCCCTCCTTGGTCAGCCCCAGCATTTT. This encodes CASSPLLGQPQHF.

J is TRBJ2-7 and V is TRBV6-5, with 10 bases that match TRBD1. Losses at the gene ends were 8 bases for V and 3 bases for J; bases not matched to a gene: 4. CDR1 is MNHEY, CDR2 SVGAGI, per germline. The CDR3 contains 13 residues. DNA of the CDR3: TGTGCCAGCGCCGGGACAGGGGACTACGAGCAGTACTTC. Its translation: CASAGTGDYEQYF.

This clone occurred once. The CDR3 DNA sequence: TGCAGCGTTGAACGGCCCATGAACACTGAAGCTTTCTTT. Its translation: CSVERPMNTEAFF. The rearrangement joins TRBV29-1 to TRBJ1-1; no firm D call. The length of the CDR3 is 13 residues. The ends were cut back, 2 bases at V and 0 bases at J, with 7 bases in the middle. The germline V gene encodes CDR1 SQVTM and CDR2 ANQGSEA.

V is TRBV28 and J is TRBJ2-7; D is perhaps TRBD1 or TRBD2 (5 bases each). In germline, CDR1 is MDHEN, CDR2 SYDVKM. Trimming left V 3 bases short and J 2 bases short, with 11 bases between. CDR3 length equals 14 residues. CDR3 protein: CASSFGTSTYEQYF. The CDR3 nucleotides read TGTGCCAGCAGTTTCGGGACGTCCACCTACGAGCAGTACTTC. Combining the CDR3 with reference TRBV28 and TRBJ2-7 gives the whole variable domain DVKVTQSSRYLVKRTGEKVFLECVQDMDHENMFWYRQDPGLGLRLIYFSYDVKMKEKGDIPEGYSVSREKKERFSLILESASTNQTSMYLCASSFGTSTYEQYFGPGTRLTVT.

The rearrangement links TRBV4-2 to TRBJ2-3; D may correspond to TRBD1 or TRBD2 (5 bases each). Between the trimmed V and J ends, which lost 1 base and 8 bases, there was a span of 16 bases. The CDR3 has 15 residues. Germline loops: CDR1 LGHNA, CDR2 YNFKEQ. CDR3 sequence reads: CASSQARDPQVTQYF. In nucleotides, the CDR3 is TGTGCCAGCAGCCAAGCCCGGGACCCCCAGGTTACGCAGTATTTT.

The count of this clone is one. The rearrangement uses TRBV10-2 and TRBJ1-2; D gene uncertain. CDR3 length: 17 amino acids. Between the trimmed V and J ends, which lost 0 bases and 8 bases, there was a span of 22 bases. Germline V gene data show CDR1 as WSHSY and CDR2 as SAAADI. CDR3 coding DNA: TGCGCCAGCAGTGAGTCCTTTTACGGAGGAGGAGGGTACGGCTACACCTTC. Translated, it gives CASSESFYGGGGYGYTF.

The chain employs TRBV6-6 and TRBJ2-1; the D gene is possibly TRBD2 (6 bases). Germline V gives CDR1 MNHNY, CDR2 SVGAGI (reference sequence). V gave up 5 bases and J gave up 3 bases, with 17 bases separating them. CDR3 length: 16 amino acids. CDR3 amino acids: CASSTTGRGNYNEQFF. The CDR3 DNA sequence: TGTGCCAGCAGTACCACCGGGCGGGGTAACTACAATGAGCAGTTCTTC.

This rearrangement joins TRBV11-2 to TRBJ2-1, with 7 bases matching TRBD2. Germline V CDR1 and CDR2: SGHAT, FQNNGV. V shed 3 bases, J shed 6 bases, and the junction held 5 bases outside the gene matches. CDR3 length: 14 residues. CDR3 DNA: TGTGCCAGCAGCTTCCGGACTAGAGGCAATGAGCAGTTCTTC. Translating it yields CASSFRTRGNEQFF. Together with reference TRBV11-2 and TRBJ2-1, the CDR3 gives the full variable domain: EAGVAQSPRYKIIEKRQSVAFWCNPISGHATLYWYQQILGQGPKLLIQFQNNGVVDDSQLPKDRFSAERLKGVDSTLKIQPAKLEDSAVYLCASSFRTRGNEQFFGPGTRLTVL.

The chain links TRBV19 to TRBJ1-2; D is possibly TRBD1 (5 bases). The V gene lost 3 bases and the J gene lost 1 base, with 9 bases spanning the gap. This CDR3 is built from 14 residues. Germline-derived CDR1 and CDR2 are LNHDA and SQIVND (reference sequence). The CDR3 loop reads CASSIDSLNYGYTF. For the CDR3, the DNA is TGTGCCAGTAGTATTGACAGCCTTAACTATGGCTACACCTTC.

The rearrangement joins TRBV21-1 to TRBJ1-2; the D call of TRBD1 is as the table states it, not checked on the DNA. TRBV21-1 is shown as a pseudogene. CDR3 length: 15 amino acids. CDR3: CASSKVSRGRDGYTF. The CDR3, as DNA: TGTGCCAGCAGCAAAGTCTCCAGGGGAAGGGATGGCTACACCTTC.

V is TRBV30 and J is TRBJ1-1, with unresolved D. Trimming took off 1 base at V and 3 bases at J, with 18 bases between the two ends. The CDR3 covers 16 residues. Germline V gene lookup returns CDR1 GTSNPN and CDR2 SVGIG (reference sequence). The CDR3 sequence: CAWSEIWNSWDTEAFF. CDR3 in DNA: TGTGCCTGGAGTGAAATCTGGAATTCATGGGACACTGAAGCTTTCTTT.

The rearrangement joins TRBV4-3 to TRBJ2-1; 10 positions match TRBD1. This CDR3 is built from 16 residues. The V gene end was trimmed by 2 bases and the J gene end by 9 bases; junction bases not matched to a gene: 10. CDR1 is LGHNA and CDR2 is YSLEER in the germline V gene. Here the CDR3 reads CASSQSTVTGGSEQFF. The CDR3, as DNA: TGCGCCAGCAGCCAATCTACGGTGACAGGGGGCAGTGAGCAGTTCTTC.

The chain links TRBV4-1 to TRBJ2-7; D might be TRBD2 (6 bases). Germline V gene data show CDR1 as MGHRA and CDR2 as YSYEKL. The V gene lost 3 bases and the J gene lost 0 bases, with 15 bases spanning the gap. The CDR3 runs 16 residues. The CDR3 here is CASSHSSGTASYEQYF. Written as DNA, the CDR3 is TGCGCCAGCAGCCATAGTTCCGGGACTGCCTCCTACGAGCAGTACTTC.

The V gene is TRBV18, the J gene TRBJ2-1, with D possibly TRBD2 on 7 matching bases. The length of the CDR3 is 17 residues. From germline, CDR1 is KGHSH and CDR2 LQKENI. Trimming pared 10 bases from V and 4 bases from J, leaving 26 bases between. CDR3 amino acids: CATQGSGMEGPYNEQFF. CDR3 coding DNA: TGTGCCACCCAGGGGAGCGGGATGGAGGGACCGTACAATGAGCAGTTCTTC.

V and J are TRBV2 and TRBJ2-1; the match to TRBD2 covers 9 bases. The CDR3 has 14 residues. CDR1 is SNHLY, CDR2 FYNNEI, per germline. Trimming removed 5 bases from V and 1 base from J; junction bases left unmatched: 0. The CDR3 region has the DNA TGTGCCAGCAGTACTAGCGGGTCCTACAATGAGCAGTTCTTC. Protein: CASSTSGSYNEQFF.

This clone was detected only a few times. The chain is built from TRBV4-1 and TRBJ2-1; D assignment may be TRBD1 or TRBD2 (6 bases each). Germline V lookup: CDR1 MGHRA, CDR2 YSYEKL. The CDR3 totals 14 residues. V was pared by 1 base and J by 9 bases, with 13 bases between. CDR3 protein: CASSQVGGFVEQFF. The CDR3 nucleotides read TGCGCCAGCAGCCAAGTGGGGGGCTTTGTTGAGCAGTTCTTC.

The rearrangement links TRBV27 to TRBJ2-2, with 8 bases that match TRBD1. The CDR3 extends over 15 amino acids. Germline-derived CDR1 and CDR2 are MNHEY and SMNVEV (reference sequence). The trim removed 5 bases at V and 4 bases at J, leaving 6 bases unmatched. Here the CDR3 DNA reads TGTGCCAGCAGTAGCAGGGGGCTCGGCACCGGGGAGCTGTTTTTT. This gives the protein CASSSRGLGTGELFF.

The genes are TRBV5-4 and TRBJ2-7, with TRBD2 identical over 9 bases. There are 13 residues in the CDR3. Germline trimming cut 2 bases from V and 12 bases from J; bases unmatched to any gene: 9. Per the germline V gene, CDR1 is SGHNT and CDR2 is YYREEE (reference sequence). In DNA, the CDR3 is TGTGCCAGCAGCTTTGATAGCGGGAGTGGTACGTACTTC. Translating it yields CASSFDSGSGTYF.

The chain carries TRBV2 and TRBJ2-1, with 7 bases identical to TRBD2. J was trimmed by 3 bases and V by 2 bases; bases with no gene match: 7. CDR3 length: 16 residues. CDR1 is SNHLY and CDR2 is FYNNEI in the germline V gene. CDR3 region: CASSETGLDFYNEQFF. The DNA of the CDR3 is TGTGCCAGCAGTGAAACCGGACTAGACTTCTACAATGAGCAGTTCTTC. Filled out from reference TRBV2 and TRBJ2-1, the complete variable domain reads EPEVTQTPSHQVTQMGQEVILRCVPISNHLYFYWYRQILGQKVEFLVSFYNNEISEKSEIFDDQFSVERPDGSNFTLKIRSTKLEDSAMYFCASSETGLDFYNEQFFGPGTRLTVL.

The chain is built from TRBV7-9 and TRBJ2-5; D is ambiguous. The CDR3 extends over 15 amino acids. Germline values: CDR1 SEHNR, CDR2 FQNEAQ (reference sequence). Deletions cut 3 bases from V and 0 bases from J, with 11 bases between. CDR3 protein: CASSLYHQYQETQYF. For the CDR3, the DNA is TGTGCCAGCAGCTTGTATCACCAGTACCAAGAGACCCAGTACTTC.

The chain has TRBV4-1 and TRBJ2-7, with D possibly TRBD1 on 5 matching bases. This CDR3 contains 17 residues. The germline V gene has CDR1 MGHRA and CDR2 YSYEKL. With 0 bases removed from V and 7 bases from J, the gap between germline ends came to 22 bases. The CDR3 nucleotides read TGCGCCAGCAGCCAAGAGGGGCGGAACCTCCCCGCTAGGGAGCAGTACTTC. This gives the protein CASSQEGRNLPAREQYF.

This clone was detected a few times. V and J are TRBV27 and TRBJ2-3; D gene uncertain. V was cut by 5 bases and J by 2 bases, with 8 bases left in between. The CDR3 covers 13 residues. The germline V gene encodes CDR1 MNHEY and CDR2 SMNVEV (reference sequence). The CDR3 DNA reads TGTGCCAGCAGTGCAGGATACACAGATACGCAGTATTTT. As protein: CASSAGYTDTQYF.

This sequence joins TRBV19 and TRBJ2-1; weak D call: TRBD2 (6 bases). Germline V gene data show CDR1 as LNHDA and CDR2 as SQIVND (reference sequence). Between the trimmed V and J ends, which lost 3 bases and 6 bases, there was a span of 15 bases. The CDR3 extends over 15 amino acids. The CDR3: CASSIGGLGVNEQFF. In nucleotides, the CDR3 is TGTGCCAGTAGTATTGGAGGGCTGGGGGTCAATGAGCAGTTCTTC.

The chain combines TRBV5-4 with TRBJ2-7, with TRBD2 identical over 7 bases. The V and J ends lost 4 bases and 4 bases, in that order; junction bases with no gene match: 11. Germline CDR1 SGHNT, CDR2 YYREEE (reference sequence). The length of the CDR3 is 15 residues. The CDR3 DNA reads TGTGCCAGCAGCCCTGGGGTAGGGGAGGGGTACGAGCAGTACTTC. Its translation: CASSPGVGEGYEQYF.

J is TRBJ2-7 and V is TRBV7-8; no definite D call. The CDR3 totals 12 residues. Germline loops: CDR1 SGHVS, CDR2 FQNEAQ. Trimming stripped 1 base from V and 4 bases from J, with 5 bases between. The CDR3 is CASSLGRYEQYF. In DNA form, the CDR3 reads TGTGCCAGCAGCTTAGGCCGATACGAGCAGTACTTC.

The chain employs TRBV4-1 and TRBJ2-1; 8 bases are shared with TRBD2. Germline V gene data show CDR1 as MGHRA and CDR2 as YSYEKL. The CDR3 is 12 amino acids. V gave up 7 bases and J gave up 8 bases; unmatched junction bases: 4. CDR3 sequence: CASTGLADEQFF. CDR3 nucleotides: TGCGCCAGCACAGGACTAGCCGATGAGCAGTTCTTC.

The J gene is TRBJ2-7, the V gene TRBV4-3; D not certain. In germline, CDR1 is LGHNA, CDR2 YSLEER. The CDR3 has 14 amino acids. Trimming took off 4 bases at V and 0 bases at J, with 10 bases between the two ends. The CDR3 nucleotides read TGCGCCAGCAGCCCTTCTGGGGTCTCCTACGAGCAGTACTTC. It is translated as CASSPSGVSYEQYF.